Listed below are T cell receptor beta chains from one sample, sequenced in a study of glioma-infiltrating T cells. In TCRdb, the multiplex PCR reads were re-called with MiXCR into one record per CDR3 protein. The profile covers about 400,000 distinct CDR3 sequences, with 41% appearing a single time and around 12% taken by the ten largest. Sequenced input: glioma tissue, nonneoplastic brain tissue, or PBMCs (not recorded which). These receptors were collected from a human donor with low-grade glioma or glioblastoma, undergoing nonglioma brain surgery, or in good health (not recorded which). CDR3s include the opening cysteine and the closing phenylalanine or tryptophan. A D gene is named only where the DNA matches it firmly. The size field is filled for only some rows; it gives once, few, many or a size class.

.,TRBV20-1,few,TRBJ1-6,TGCAGTGCTAGGTTTTCGGGGTATAATAATTCACCCCTCCACTTT,CSARFSGYNNSPLHF
.,TRBV20-1,.,TRBJ1-1,TGCAGTGCTAGAGAAGGGCCTAAAGCTTTCTTT,CSAREGPKAFF
TRBD2,TRBV2,once,TRBJ2-7,TGTGCCAGCAGGGGACTAGCGGCTATTTTC,CASRGLAAIF
TRBD2,TRBV20-1,.,TRBJ2-7,TGCAGTGCCCTCTCCAGGATAGCGGGAGTCTCCCACGAGCAGTACTTC,CSALSRIAGVSHEQYF
TRBD1,TRBV27,many,TRBJ2-1,TGTGCCAGCACCTCCGGGACAGGGTCCTACAATGAGCAGTTCTTC,CASTSGTGSYNEQFF
.,TRBV7-2,.,TRBJ1-2,TGTGCCAGCAGCTTTGCAGGAGTTAACTATGGCTACACCTTC,CASSFAGVNYGYTF
.,TRBV7-2,few,TRBJ2-1,TGTGCCAGCAGCTACATCACTAGGAGCACCGAGCAGTTCTTC,CASSYITRSTEQFF
.,TRBV6-1,many,TRBJ2-7,TGTGCCAGCAGTGAACAGTTAGACTGGGACTACGAGCAGTACTTC,CASSEQLDWDYEQYF
.,TRBV4-3,once,TRBJ2-3,TGCGGCAGCAGCCAACGATGGGGGGCCGGAGATACGCAGTATTTT,CGSSQRWGAGDTQYF
TRBD2,TRBV10-3,.,TRBJ2-1,TGTGCCATCAGTGAGTCGGGGGGGAGCTCCTACAATGAGCAGTTCTTC,CAISESGGSSYNEQFF
.,TRBV7-8,few,TRBJ1-2,TGTGCCAGCAGCTTAGTATCATATGGACAGCGGCTGGGCTACACCTTC,CASSLVSYGQRLGYTF
.,TRBV20-1,many,TRBJ2-5,TGCAGTGCTAGAGTAGCGGCCAGGGAAGAGACCCAGTACTTC,CSARVAAREETQYF
TRBD2,TRBV20-1,.,TRBJ2-5,TGCAGTGCCACGCCGGGACTAGAGGACCAAGAGACCCAGTACTTC,CSATPGLEDQETQYF
TRBD2,TRBV6-6,.,TRBJ2-1,TGTGCCAGCAGTGTTGGACTAGCGATATCCAATAAGCAGTTCTTC,CASSVGLAISNKQFF
TRBD1,TRBV7-9,few,TRBJ1-2,TGTGCCAGCAGCCCTGGACAGGGGGAAAAGGGCTACACCTTC,CASSPGQGEKGYTF
.,TRBV5-4,.,TRBJ2-5,TGTGCCAGCAGCTTCGACAGCCTAACGCGAGAGACCCAGTACTTC,CASSFDSLTRETQYF